One sample yielded the 25 T cell receptor beta chains listed below, sequenced in a study of CD8 T cells in Susac syndrome. Reverse transcription of about 0.5 to 1 ug RNA was performed with random hexamers. TCRdb re-called the immunoSEQ multiplex PCR reads with MiXCR, one entry per CDR3 protein. The sample lists about 440,000 distinct CDR3 sequences, 85% to 90% occurring once. Material for sequencing was CD8+ T cells from PBMCs. These receptor sequences come from a human donor with multiple sclerosis.

This clonotype has just one count. V and J are TRBV5-1 and TRBJ2-1, with 10 bases fitting TRBD2. CDR3 length equals 16 residues. V lost 0 bases to trimming and J lost 8 bases; unmatched junction nucleotides: 8. Germline CDR1 and CDR2: SGHRS and YFSETQ. CDR3 sequence: CASSLAPSGRYDEQFF. The CDR3 DNA reads TGCGCCAGCAGCTTGGCCCCTAGCGGGAGATACGATGAGCAGTTCTTC.

The gene calls are TRBV7-9 and TRBJ2-6; 7 bases fit TRBD1. CDR3 size: 18 residues. Germline V lookup: CDR1 SEHNR, CDR2 FQNEAQ (reference sequence). V gave up 4 bases and J gave up 2 bases; unmatched junction bases: 11. The DNA for the CDR3 is TGTGCCAGCAGCTCCCGAGGGACAGCCCGCCCTGGGGCCAACGTCCTGACTTTC. It is translated as CASSSRGTARPGANVLTF.

The chain uses TRBV5-1 and TRBJ2-2, with D perhaps TRBD1 (6 bases). The germline V gene encodes CDR1 SGHRS and CDR2 YFSETQ. The CDR3 loop spans 14 amino acids. The V and J ends lost 4 bases and 0 bases respectively, with 7 bases between them. The CDR3 spells CASSAGANTGELFF. For the CDR3, the DNA is TGCGCCAGCAGCGCAGGGGCGAACACCGGGGAGCTGTTTTTT.

The chain uses TRBV6-5 and TRBJ2-2; D uncertain. Germline-derived CDR1 and CDR2 are MNHEY and SVGAGI. This CDR3 spans 12 amino acids. V was shortened by 10 bases and J by 7 bases, with 13 bases between the two germline ends. The CDR3 protein is CATWDKVGELFF. DNA of the CDR3: TGTGCCACCTGGGATAAAGTCGGGGAGCTGTTTTTT.

V and J are TRBV29-1 and TRBJ1-2; D is uncertain. The germline V gene encodes CDR1 SQVTM and CDR2 ANQGSEA. V lost 6 bases, J lost 4 bases, and 9 bases lay in between. The CDR3 is 11 amino acids. DNA for the CDR3: TGCAGCGTGCACGAAGGCTATGGCTACACCTTC. This gives the protein CSVHEGYGYTF.

The chain recombines TRBV12-2 with TRBJ2-7; the D segment call TRBD1 is taken from the table without a DNA check. TRBV12-2 is tagged as a pseudogene. The CDR3 spans 16 residues. Here the CDR3 DNA reads TGTGCAAGTCGCTCGAACCGGGACAGGTCGACCTACGAGCAGTACTTC. The encoded protein is CASRSNRDRSTYEQYF.

The rearrangement links TRBV20-1 to TRBJ2-6; D uncertain. V was trimmed by 3 bases and J by 0 bases, leaving 9 bases between them. The CDR3 length is 15 residues. Germline V gene lookup returns CDR1 DFQATT and CDR2 SNEGSKA (reference sequence). DNA of the CDR3: TGCAGTGCTAGGTCGGCGATCTCTGGGGCCAACGTCCTGACTTTC. This codes for CSARSAISGANVLTF.

The rearrangement joins TRBV28 to TRBJ2-3; TRBD1 is a possible D gene (7 bases). V was pared by 3 bases and J by 3 bases, with 13 bases between. Per the germline V gene, CDR1 is MDHEN and CDR2 is SYDVKM. The length of the CDR3 is 15 residues. CDR3 sequence (DNA): TGTGCCAGCAGTTTGGAGGGGGCAAGAACAGATACGCAGTATTTT. It specifies CASSLEGARTDTQYF.

The chain is built from TRBV15 and TRBJ2-7, with 9 bases fitting TRBD1. CDR3 length: 17 residues. J was trimmed by 3 bases and V by 0 bases; bases with no gene match: 9. CDR1 is LNHNV, CDR2 YYDKDF, per germline (reference sequence). The CDR3 loop reads CATSRETGTGSLYEQYF. DNA for the CDR3: TGTGCCACCAGCAGAGAAACCGGGACAGGGTCACTCTACGAGCAGTACTTC.

The rearrangement uses TRBV3-1 and TRBJ2-3; the match to TRBD2 covers 7 bases. This CDR3 comprises 16 residues. After removal of 0 bases from V and 2 bases from J, the junction contained 5 bases not matched to a gene. Germline CDR1 reads LGHDT; CDR2 reads YNNKEL (reference sequence). CDR3 sequence reads: CASSQDPGLITDTQYF. CDR3 sequence (DNA): TGTGCCAGCAGCCAAGACCCGGGACTAATCACAGATACGCAGTATTTT.

This chain joins TRBV18 and TRBJ2-4, with D perhaps matching TRBD1 or TRBD2 (6 bases each). V shed 1 base and J shed 6 bases, with 19 bases lying between them. The germline V gene encodes CDR1 KGHSH and CDR2 LQKENI. The CDR3 has 17 amino acids. The CDR3 protein is CASSPRPGAEDGNIQYF. The CDR3 DNA reads TGTGCCAGCTCACCACGCCCGGGGGCAGAAGATGGAAACATTCAGTACTTC.

The chain has TRBV4-1 and TRBJ2-1, with D possibly being TRBD2 (6 bases). This CDR3 region has 15 residues. Trimming removed 4 bases from V and 8 bases from J, with 18 bases in between. CDR1 is MGHRA, CDR2 YSYEKL, per germline. The CDR3 loop reads CASSPGASATDEQFF. CDR3 nucleotides: TGCGCCAGCAGCCCCGGGGCTAGCGCAACGGATGAGCAGTTCTTC.

This clonotype was observed a few times. The CDR3 DNA reads as TGTGCCAGCAGCTCGCTGGGAGATACGCAGTATTTT. This translates into CASSSLGDTQYF. This sequence joins TRBV6-1 and TRBJ2-3; D not certain. Germline values: CDR1 MNHNS, CDR2 SASEGT. V dropped 6 bases and J dropped 5 bases, with 9 bases sitting between them. The CDR3 has 12 residues.

This clonotype has just one count. This chain joins TRBV4-2 and TRBJ2-1; tentative D call: TRBD1 (7 bases). V shed 6 bases and J shed 8 bases, with 14 bases lying between them. CDR1 and CDR2 from the germline V gene are LGHNA and YNFKEQ. This CDR3 comprises 13 residues. This chain's CDR3 is CASRPDRDYEQFF. The CDR3 DNA is TGTGCCAGCAGACCCGACAGGGACTATGAGCAGTTCTTC.

The chain employs TRBV30 and TRBJ2-3; D ambiguous. Trimming left V 1 base short and J 4 bases short, with 12 bases between. The length of the CDR3 is 14 residues. Germline lookup yields CDR1 GTSNPN and CDR2 SVGIG (reference sequence). The CDR3 spells CAWSALQQPDTQYF. The CDR3 DNA sequence: TGTGCCTGGAGTGCCCTCCAGCAGCCAGATACGCAGTATTTT.

This clonotype was observed a few times. The gene calls are TRBV7-3 and TRBJ2-3, with 9 positions matching TRBD2. Germline-derived CDR1 and CDR2 are SGHTA and FQGTGA. After removal of 6 bases from V and 1 base from J, the junction contained 14 bases not matched to a gene. The CDR3 consists of 18 residues. CDR3 sequence: CASSSGGAGGVGTDTQYF. The CDR3 nucleotides are TGTGCCAGCAGTTCCGGGGGAGCGGGAGGTGTCGGCACAGATACGCAGTATTTT.

This clonotype turned up a few times. The chain employs TRBV5-1 and TRBJ2-5, with TRBD1 matching 9 bases. This CDR3 is built from 15 residues. The germline CDR1 and CDR2 sequences are SGHRS and YFSETQ. The V and J ends lost 4 bases and 5 bases, in that order; junction bases with no gene match: 9. The CDR3, as DNA: TGCGCCAGCAGCGGAGGAACAGGGGGCGGTGAGACCCAGTACTTC. Translating gives CASSGGTGGGETQYF.

The chain carries TRBV4-1 and TRBJ2-3; 7 nucleotides line up with TRBD2. The length of the CDR3 is 15 residues. V lost 1 base, J lost 3 bases, and 4 bases stayed unmatched. Germline V CDR1 and CDR2: MGHRA, YSYEKL. The CDR3 coding sequence is TGCGCCAGCAGCCAAGTGGGGGGGGGAACAGATACGCAGTATTTT. Protein product: CASSQVGGGTDTQYF.

The V and J genes are TRBV5-1 and TRBJ2-3; maybe TRBD2 (5 bases). Trimming removed 0 bases from V and 6 bases from J, with 14 bases in between. The CDR3 consists of 15 residues. Germline assignment: CDR1 SGHRS and CDR2 YFSETQ. The CDR3 reads CASSLGELSFDTQYF. For the CDR3, the DNA is TGCGCCAGCAGCTTGGGGGAGTTGAGCTTCGATACGCAGTATTTT.

V and J are TRBV2 and TRBJ2-3; 12 bases are shared with TRBD2. V was clipped by 4 bases and J by 0 bases; unmatched bases: 8. Germline CDR1 SNHLY, CDR2 FYNNEI. This CDR3 has 18 residues. CDR3 DNA: TGTGCCAGCAGTGTCGTGCTAGCGGGAGGGGAAAGCACAGATACGCAGTATTTT. This encodes CASSVVLAGGESTDTQYF.

This rearrangement joins TRBV27 to TRBJ2-2; 9 bases line up with TRBD1. The germline V gene encodes CDR1 MNHEY and CDR2 SMNVEV (reference sequence). The J segment lost 6 bases and the V segment lost 8 bases, leaving 7 bases of the junction unmatched. The CDR3 spans 14 residues. The CDR3 DNA follows: TGTGCCAGCCTCATGACAGGGGGTCCCGGGGAGCTGTTTTTT. Translated, it gives CASLMTGGPGELFF.

This sequence joins TRBV7-6 and TRBJ2-5; the D is unclear. Germline CDR1 is SGHVS and CDR2 is FNYEAQ. V lost 0 bases to trimming and J lost 3 bases, with 26 bases between them. The CDR3 runs to 20 residues. Written as DNA, the CDR3 is TGTGCCAGCAGCTTAGCGCTTACCGGCATTGGGGATAATCTGAAAGAGACCCAGTACTTC. Its translation: CASSLALTGIGDNLKETQYF.

The V gene is TRBV20-1, the J gene TRBJ2-1, with 8 bases aligning to TRBD2. The CDR3 is 16 amino acids. CDR1 DFQATT and CDR2 SNEGSKA come from the germline V gene (reference sequence). With 0 bases clipped from V and 8 bases from J, the junction kept 12 bases outside the gene matches. The CDR3 sequence is CSARDLTSALADEQFF. As DNA, the CDR3 is TGCAGTGCTAGAGATTTGACTAGCGCATTGGCGGATGAGCAGTTCTTC.

With regard to this clonotype: One end of the junction varies from germline; a read error may be responsible. The rearrangement links TRBV27 to TRBJ2-7; possibly TRBD1 or TRBD2 for D (5 bases each). CDR3 size: 16 residues. Germline values: CDR1 MNHEY, CDR2 SMNVEV (reference sequence). The CDR3 loop reads CASSPLGTRERNERYF. CDR3 sequence (DNA): TGTGCCAGCAGTCCCCTGGGGACCAGGGAAAGAAACGAGCGGTACTTC.

This clonotype appeared a few times. The chain uses TRBV28 and TRBJ2-7, with 10 bases matching TRBD1. Losses at the gene ends were 5 bases for V and 2 bases for J; bases not matched to a gene: 6. The CDR3 spans 15 residues. Germline V lookup: CDR1 MDHEN, CDR2 SYDVKM. CDR3 bases: TGTGCCAGCAGTGGACCGGGACAGGGGACCTACGAGCAGTACTTC. It is translated as CASSGPGQGTYEQYF.